Presented here are 22 T cell receptor beta chains from one specimen sequenced in a study of Ad26.COV2.S vaccination and SARS-CoV-2 variants. Treatment described: 15 to 20 received Ad26.COV2.S at low or high dose, single or two shots; about 5 received placebo; per-sample allocation not given. Collection of samples fell on day 63 after the first vaccine or placebo injection. Only in-frame clones appear in the TCRdb table, and some are missing; sequencing was by immunoSEQ multiplex PCR. The repertoire holds more than 300,000 clones, roughly 86% seen once, with 1.5% to 2% in the top ten. Source: peripheral blood, taken in a trial of Ad26.COV2.S vaccine versus placebo. The receptors here all came from a person between 18 and 59 years old who received the Ad26.COV2.S COVID-19 vaccine or a placebo.

The V call is TRBV5-4, the J call TRBJ2-2; 14 bases line up with TRBD2. The CDR3 runs 16 residues. CDR1 is SGHNT, CDR2 YYREEE, per germline (reference sequence). J was trimmed by 8 bases and V by 4 bases; bases with no gene match: 7. The CDR3 here is CASSQTSGGAIGELFF. CDR3 nucleotide sequence: TGTGCCAGCAGCCAGACTAGCGGGGGGGCTATAGGGGAGCTGTTTTTT.

This clone was recorded only once. The rearrangement uses TRBV19 and TRBJ1-2; D possibly corresponds to TRBD1 (5 bases). Trimming left V 9 bases short and J 3 bases short, with 23 bases between. The CDR3 runs to 16 residues. Germline loops: CDR1 LNHDA, CDR2 SQIVND (reference sequence). The CDR3 DNA reads as TGTGCCAGAAATGGGGCGGGGGGAGGTGGAGACTATGGCTACACCTTC. This sequence encodes CARNGAGGGGDYGYTF.

There are a few counts of this clone. The chain uses TRBV19 and TRBJ1-4, with 8 bases that match TRBD1. Losses at the gene ends were 6 bases for V and 7 bases for J; bases not matched to a gene: 7. This CDR3 region has 14 residues. Germline V CDR1 and CDR2: LNHDA, SQIVND (reference sequence). Written as DNA, the CDR3 is TGTGCCAGTAGGCGTCAGGGGGCGGCTGAAAAACTGTTTTTT. This sequence encodes CASRRQGAAEKLFF.

The CDR3 protein is CASSPTTTQGKAFF. The CDR3 DNA reads TGTGCCAGCTCACCAACGACCACACAGGGGAAAGCTTTCTTT. V is TRBV18 and J is TRBJ1-1, with 7 bases identical to TRBD1. The germline gives CDR1 KGHSH, CDR2 LQKENI. With V trimmed by 2 bases and J by 9 bases, 9 bases remained unmatched. The CDR3 is 14 residues long.

The chain has TRBV5-6 and TRBJ2-3; 10 bases line up with TRBD2. Germline loops: CDR1 SGHDT, CDR2 YYEEEE. The CDR3 length is 15 residues. V trimming: 4 bases; J trimming: 2 bases; junction bases outside the gene matches: 4. This CDR3 is CASSAGLASTDTQYF. The CDR3 DNA reads as TGTGCCAGCAGCGCGGGACTAGCGTCCACAGATACGCAGTATTTT. Full variable domain (remainder filled in from reference TRBV5-6 and TRBJ2-3): DAGVTQSPTHLIKTRGQQVTLRCSPKSGHDTVSWYQQALGQGPQFIFQYYEEEERQRGNFPDRFSGHQFPNYSSELNVNALLLGDSALYLCASSAGLASTDTQYFGPGTRLTVL.

Regarding this clone: One end of the junction does not line up with germline, which may come from a read error. The chain links TRBV5-6 to TRBJ1-2; no clear D. There are 12 residues in the CDR3. The germline gives CDR1 SGHDT, CDR2 YYEEEE. DNA of the CDR3: TGTGCCAGCAGTTTGGGGAACTATGGCTACACCTTC. Its translation: CASSLGNYGYTF.

The genes are TRBV6-6 and TRBJ2-1; 7 bases align to TRBD2. V was clipped by 7 bases and J by 0 bases; unmatched bases: 3. Germline assignment: CDR1 MNHNY and CDR2 SVGAGI (reference sequence). CDR3 length: 14 residues. The CDR3 loop is CASTGGSSYNEQFF. CDR3 coding DNA: TGTGCCAGCACGGGGGGAAGCTCCTACAATGAGCAGTTCTTC.

The chain is built from TRBV3-1 (or the pseudogene TRBV3-2) and TRBJ2-1; D uncertain. V lost 2 bases, J lost 3 bases, and 11 bases lay in between. The CDR3 length is 15 residues. Germline CDR1 reads LGHDT; CDR2 reads YNNKEL (reference sequence). The CDR3 bases are TGTGCCAGCAGCCAACCGATGACCTTCTACAATGAGCAGTTCTTC. Translation gives CASSQPMTFYNEQFF.

The CDR3 bases are TGTGCCAGCAGTGCTGGAAACACCATATATTTT. It codes for CASSAGNTIYF. The chain has TRBV12-3 or TRBV12-4 and TRBJ1-3; no clear D gene. V gave up 5 bases and J gave up 2 bases, with 1 base separating them. There are 11 residues in the CDR3.

The chain combines TRBV15 with TRBJ2-5; the match to TRBD2 covers 9 bases. Germline CDR1 reads LNHNV; CDR2 reads YYDKDF (reference sequence). Unmatched junction bases numbered 6, after V lost 0 bases and J lost 4 bases. The CDR3 totals 16 residues. Here the CDR3 reads CATSRDAPTSGETQYF. In nucleotides, the CDR3 is TGTGCCACCAGCAGAGATGCCCCGACTAGCGGAGAGACCCAGTACTTC.

The rearrangement links TRBV4-1 to TRBJ2-1, with 10 nucleotides matching TRBD2. The germline CDR1 and CDR2 sequences are MGHRA and YSYEKL. The CDR3 length is 18 residues. J gave up 5 bases and V 7 bases, and 17 bases lay outside the gene matches. The CDR3 loop reads CASNSAGGILAGDNEQFF. Here the CDR3 DNA reads TGCGCCAGCAACTCAGCGGGAGGGATCCTGGCCGGGGACAATGAGCAGTTCTTC.

This sequence joins TRBV7-9 and TRBJ1-2; 9 bases are shared with TRBD1. Losses at the gene ends were 3 bases for V and 6 bases for J; bases not matched to a gene: 5. The CDR3 spans 14 residues. Germline CDR1 reads SEHNR; CDR2 reads FQNEAQ (reference sequence). CDR3 sequence reads: CASSFSQGANGYTF. CDR3 DNA: TGTGCCAGCAGCTTCTCACAGGGGGCGAATGGCTACACCTTC.

This chain joins TRBV3-1 (or the pseudogene TRBV3-2) and TRBJ1-1; TRBD1 matches at 10 bases. V was clipped by 4 bases and J by 5 bases; unmatched bases: 4. CDR3 size: 14 residues. Germline-derived CDR1 and CDR2 are LGHDT and YNNKEL (reference sequence). CDR3 residues: CASSRQGARTEAFF. The CDR3 coding sequence is TGTGCCAGCAGCCGACAGGGGGCGAGGACTGAAGCTTTCTTT.

The V call is TRBV6-2 or TRBV6-3, the J call TRBJ2-7; perhaps TRBD1 as D (5 bases). Trimming removed 5 bases at V and 0 bases at J, with 11 bases between. Germline V gives CDR1 MNHEY, CDR2 SVGEGT. This CDR3 has 14 residues. The CDR3 nucleotides read TGTGCCAGCAGTACAAACAGGTACTCCTACGAGCAGTACTTC. Amino acid sequence: CASSTNRYSYEQYF.

The chain joins TRBV19 to TRBJ1-1, with a tentative D call TRBD1 (6 bases). Germline lookup yields CDR1 LNHDA and CDR2 SQIVND (reference sequence). The CDR3 length is 17 residues. The V end was cut by 5 bases, the J end by 5 bases, with 24 bases between. CDR3 sequence: CASSFRGGASRGTEAFF. CDR3 bases: TGTGCCAGTAGTTTTCGAGGGGGGGCGAGTCGGGGTACTGAAGCTTTCTTT.

This clone was observed a few times. The chain employs TRBV3-1 (or the pseudogene TRBV3-2) and TRBJ1-6; D gene unclear. The length of the CDR3 is 16 residues. Germline CDR1 reads LGHDT; CDR2 reads YNNKEL (reference sequence). The V end lost 1 base, the J end lost 6 bases, and 13 bases lay between the germline ends. CDR3 in DNA: TGTGCCAGCAGCCAAGTCCTGGGCAGAGGTAATTCACCCCTCCACTTT. This translates into CASSQVLGRGNSPLHF.

The chain employs TRBV5-4 and TRBJ2-7; D is unresolved. V lost 4 bases, J lost 0 bases, and 8 bases lay in between. Germline V CDR1 and CDR2: SGHNT, YYREEE (reference sequence). The CDR3 covers 13 residues. In DNA form, the CDR3 reads TGTGCCAGCAGCACATCAGTCTCCTACGAGCAGTACTTC. This sequence encodes CASSTSVSYEQYF.

The gene calls are TRBV5-1 and TRBJ2-7, with TRBD1 as a possible D gene (5 bases). The CDR3 spans 13 residues. Germline CDR1 SGHRS, CDR2 YFSETQ. V lost 2 bases and J lost 3, with 9 bases in between. For the CDR3, the DNA is TGCGCCAGCAGCTTCAGACAGTTCTACGAGCAGTACTTC. Translated, it gives CASSFRQFYEQYF.

The chain recombines TRBV7-6 with TRBJ2-2; 7 nucleotides align to TRBD1. The length of the CDR3 is 17 residues. The J segment lost 3 bases and the V segment lost 5 bases, leaving 12 bases of the junction unmatched. Germline-derived CDR1 and CDR2 are SGHVS and FNYEAQ. The CDR3 nucleotides are TGTGCCAGCAGCCCTAGAAGGGGGACAGCAGACACCGGGGAGCTGTTTTTT. Residues: CASSPRRGTADTGELFF.

The chain links TRBV5-4 to TRBJ1-2; the D gene is possibly TRBD1 (5 bases). There are 13 residues in the CDR3. The germline V gene has CDR1 SGHNT and CDR2 YYREEE (reference sequence). The V and J ends lost 0 bases and 6 bases respectively, with 9 bases between them. The DNA of the CDR3 is TGTGCCAGCAGCTTGGGGTGGGGGAATGGCTACACCTTC. Translated, it gives CASSLGWGNGYTF.

The chain uses TRBV2 and TRBJ1-5, with D unclear. There are 16 residues in the CDR3. Germline V gene sequence: CDR1 SNHLY, CDR2 FYNNEI. V lost 5 bases to trimming and J lost 6 bases, with 20 bases between them. CDR3 in amino acids: CASSLLMSLGGQPQHF. The CDR3 nucleotides read TGTGCCAGCAGTCTTCTAATGTCCCTGGGCGGTCAGCCCCAGCATTTT.

This sequence joins TRBV3-1 (or the pseudogene TRBV3-2) and TRBJ2-4; D might be TRBD1 or TRBD2, each matching 6 bases. This CDR3 spans 15 amino acids. Germline V CDR1 and CDR2: LGHDT, YNNKEL (reference sequence). V was pared by 3 bases and J by 0 bases, with 9 bases between. The CDR3 DNA reads TGTGCCAGCAGCCACGGGGGCCTAGCCAAAAACATTCAGTACTTC. Its protein is CASSHGGLAKNIQYF.